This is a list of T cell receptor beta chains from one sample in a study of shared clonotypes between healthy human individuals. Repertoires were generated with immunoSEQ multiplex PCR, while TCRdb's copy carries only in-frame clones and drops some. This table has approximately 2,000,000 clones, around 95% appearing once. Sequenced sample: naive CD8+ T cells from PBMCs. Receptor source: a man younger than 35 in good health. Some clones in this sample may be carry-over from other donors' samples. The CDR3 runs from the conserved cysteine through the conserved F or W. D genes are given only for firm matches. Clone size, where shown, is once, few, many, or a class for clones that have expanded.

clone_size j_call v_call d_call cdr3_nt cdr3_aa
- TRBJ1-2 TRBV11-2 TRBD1 TGTGCCAGCAGTCCGACAGGGGTTACCTATGGCTACACCTTC CASSPTGVTYGYTF
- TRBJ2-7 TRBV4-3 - TGCGCCAGCAGCCAAGGGACAGAGTACGAGCAGTACTTC CASSQGTEYEQYF
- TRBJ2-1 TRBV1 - TGCACCAGCAGCCAAGAAGGTAGTGACCTCTATGAGCAGTTCTTC CTSSQEGSDLYEQFF
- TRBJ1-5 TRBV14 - TGTGCCAGCAGCCCGCGGGGAGGCAATCAGCCCCAGCATTTT CASSPRGGNQPQHF
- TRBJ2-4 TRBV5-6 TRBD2 TGTGCCAGCACCGCGGCGGGAGGCCCTAGCTACATTCAGTACTTC CASTAAGGPSYIQYF
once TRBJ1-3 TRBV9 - TGTGCCAGCAGTAGCTCAGGGGCTCCTGGAAACACCATATATTTT CASSSSGAPGNTIYF
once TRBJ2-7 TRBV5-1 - TGCGCCAGCAGCTTGGCCCTAAGCCGGGGCCCCCTCGAGCAGTACTTC CASSLALSRGPLEQYF
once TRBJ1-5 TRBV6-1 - TGTGCCAGCAGTGAAGGTATAGAGAGACACGGGGGGAGTCAGCCCCAGCATTTT CASSEGIERHGGSQPQHF
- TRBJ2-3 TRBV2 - TGTGCCAGCAGTGATCGGGGAGCTTATTTTACAGATACGCAGTATTTT CASSDRGAYFTDTQYF
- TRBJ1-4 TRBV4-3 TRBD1 TGCGCCAGCAGCCAAGATAGGGACAGACGCGGTGAAAAACTGTTTTTT CASSQDRDRRGEKLFF
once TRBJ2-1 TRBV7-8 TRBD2 TGTGCCAGCAGCTTAGCGTTGATAAGCGGGGCACTGTACAATGAGCAGTTCTTC CASSLALISGALYNEQFF
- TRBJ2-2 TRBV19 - TGTGCCAGTAATCCTTGGGCCGAATCAACCGGGGAGCTGTTTTTT CASNPWAESTGELFF
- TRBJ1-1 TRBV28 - TGTGCCAGCAGTTTACGGGCAGGGTCAAACACTGAAGCTTTCTTT CASSLRAGSNTEAFF
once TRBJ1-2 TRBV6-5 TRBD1 TGTGCCAGCAGTTACTCGGGGGACAGAGGGGGCTACACCTTC CASSYSGDRGGYTF
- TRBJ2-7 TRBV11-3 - TGTGCCAGCAGCCCCCAAGGGCGGAGCTACGAGCAGTACTTC CASSPQGRSYEQYF
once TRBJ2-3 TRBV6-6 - TGTGCCAGCAGCTCCGCGGGGTCCACAGATACGCAGTATTTT CASSSAGSTDTQYF
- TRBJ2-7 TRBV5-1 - TGCGCCAGCAGCTTGGCCCGAAGCTCGCACGAGCAGTACTTC CASSLARSSHEQYF
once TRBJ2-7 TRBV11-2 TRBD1 TGTGCCAGCAGCGCCCGGGACAGGATATCCTACGAGCAGTACTTC CASSARDRISYEQYF
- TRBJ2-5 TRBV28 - TGTGCCAGCAGTTTATGGGGGACAAGGTACCAAGAGACCCAGTACTTC CASSLWGTRYQETQYF
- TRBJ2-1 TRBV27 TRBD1 TGTGCCAGCAGTATGGGGACAGGGGGGGTGTATGAGCAGTTCTTC CASSMGTGGVYEQFF
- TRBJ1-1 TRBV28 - TGTGCCAGCAGTTTGCAGGGAATCAGCACTGAAGCTTTCTTT CASSLQGISTEAFF
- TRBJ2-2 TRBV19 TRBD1 TGTGCCAGTAGCATGGGGATCGGGACAGCTAGGGACACCGGGGAGCTGTTTTTT CASSMGIGTARDTGELFF
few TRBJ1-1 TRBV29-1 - TGCAGCGTCGGAGGTTGGAGTGAAGCTTTCTTT CSVGGWSEAFF
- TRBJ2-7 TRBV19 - TGTGCCAGTAGTCCCGGTCCTGGAAGGGGTTTAGGCGAGCAGTACTTC CASSPGPGRGLGEQYF
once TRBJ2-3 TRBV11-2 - TGTGCCAGCAGCTCCGGTCTCGGTACGCAGTATTTT CASSSGLGTQYF
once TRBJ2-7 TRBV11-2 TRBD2 TGTGCCAGCAGCTTAGTGGTCCTTTCAGGGACTAGATGGATCTACGAGCAGTACTTC CASSLVVLSGTRWIYEQYF
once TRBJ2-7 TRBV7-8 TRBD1 TGTGCCAGCAGCTTAAACGCAGGGGGTACTTCCTTTTACGAGCAGTACTTC CASSLNAGGTSFYEQYF
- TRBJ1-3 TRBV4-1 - TGCGCCAGCAGCCCTGGTCCGATCTCTGGAAACACCATATATTTT CASSPGPISGNTIYF
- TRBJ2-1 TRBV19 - TGTGCCAGTAGTATGGTGAGTAGCTCCTACAATGAGCAGTTCTTC CASSMVSSSYNEQFF
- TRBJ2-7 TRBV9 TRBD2 TGTGCCAGCGGACCCGGGACTAGATCCTACGAGCAGTACTTC CASGPGTRSYEQYF
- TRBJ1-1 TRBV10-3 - TGTGCCATCAGTGAGTCGCAGGGACGGATCATGAACACTGAAGCTTTCTTT CAISESQGRIMNTEAFF
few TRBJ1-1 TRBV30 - TGTGCCTGGAGCGGCTACGGGGAATCGGACACTGAAGCTTTCTTT CAWSGYGESDTEAFF
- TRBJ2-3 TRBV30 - TGTGCCTGGAGAACCCGTCCAGCCGCGAGCACAGATACGCAGTATTTT CAWRTRPAASTDTQYF
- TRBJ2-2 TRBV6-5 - TGTGCCAGCACAACGGGCACCGGGGAGCTGTTTTTT CASTTGTGELFF
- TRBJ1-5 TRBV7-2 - TGTGCCAGCAGCTTAGACTTTTTGGGTCTAAGCAATCAGCCCCAGCATTTT CASSLDFLGLSNQPQHF
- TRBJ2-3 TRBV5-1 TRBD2 TGCGCCAGCAGTGGGCCTCTCGCGGGAGAAAGATCAGATACGCAGTATTTT CASSGPLAGERSDTQYF
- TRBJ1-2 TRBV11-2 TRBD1 TGTGCCAGCAGCCCCGGGACAGGGAACTATGGCTACACCTTC CASSPGTGNYGYTF
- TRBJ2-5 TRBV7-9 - TGTGCCAGCAGCTTTTTAGCGGTACAAGAGACCCAGTACTTC CASSFLAVQETQYF
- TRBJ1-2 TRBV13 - TGTGCCAGCAGCTTAGTAGGGCAGGGAAACTATGGCTACACCTTC CASSLVGQGNYGYTF
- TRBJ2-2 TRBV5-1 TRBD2 TGCGCCAGCAGCCGCCCGGGACTAGCGGGACCCACCGGGGAGCTGTTTTTT CASSRPGLAGPTGELFF
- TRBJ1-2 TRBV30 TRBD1 TGTGCCTGGAGTGTAAAATACACCGGGACAGCTAACTATGGCTACACCTTC CAWSVKYTGTANYGYTF
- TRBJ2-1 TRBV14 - TGTGCCAGCAGCCAAGGGGGGAATGAGCAGTTCTTC CASSQGGNEQFF
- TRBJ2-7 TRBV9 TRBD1 TGTGCCAGCAGCCCGGACAGGGGTAGGAACGAGCAGTACTTC CASSPDRGRNEQYF
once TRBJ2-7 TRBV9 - TGTGCCAGCAGCGTAGGAACCGGGTTCGGCTCCTACGAGCAGTACTTC CASSVGTGFGSYEQYF
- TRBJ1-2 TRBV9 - TGTGCCAGCAGCGTAGTGGGGCCAAGGGGGGCTGGGAGTGGCCACACCTTC CASSVVGPRGAGSGHTF
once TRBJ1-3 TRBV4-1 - TGCGCCAGCAGCGAAGATATCCGTCGGGGACCCTCTGGAAACACCATATATTTT CASSEDIRRGPSGNTIYF
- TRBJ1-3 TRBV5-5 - TGTGCCAGCAGCTTGAGTTTTACAGCAGTAAGCTCTGGAAACACCATATATTTT CASSLSFTAVSSGNTIYF
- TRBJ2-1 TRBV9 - TGTGCCAGCAGCGGATGGGGACACGGGGATGAGCAGTTCTTC CASSGWGHGDEQFF
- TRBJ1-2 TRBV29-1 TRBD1 TGCAGCGTACCACAGGGGCCTAACTATGGCTACACCTTC CSVPQGPNYGYTF
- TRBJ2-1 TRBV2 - TGTGCCAGCACCATGGGTATGGAGCAGTTCTTC CASTMGMEQFF
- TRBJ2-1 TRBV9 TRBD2 TGTGCCAGCAGCCCCATGGGGGGGAACAATGAGCAGTTCTTC CASSPMGGNNEQFF
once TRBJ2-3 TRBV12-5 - TGTGCTAGTGGTTTGGGACGGTTAATAATCGGGGCACAGGATACGCAGTATTTT CASGLGRLIIGAQDTQYF
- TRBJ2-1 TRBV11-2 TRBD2 TGTGCCAGCAGTCCTAGCGGGCCCTTTGGGGAGCAGTTCTTC CASSPSGPFGEQFF
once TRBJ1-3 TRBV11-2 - TGTGCCAGCAGCCCTCAGGGCTATGGAAACACCATATATTTT CASSPQGYGNTIYF
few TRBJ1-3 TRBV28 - TGTGCCAGCAGTTTAAGAGGGGCTGGAAACACCATATATTTT CASSLRGAGNTIYF
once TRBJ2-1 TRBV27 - TGTGCCAGCAGTTTATCCCTTAGCGCGAGCTCCTACAATGAGCAGTTCTTC CASSLSLSASSYNEQFF
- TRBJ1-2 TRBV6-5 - TGTGCCAGCAGTTACGAGGGTCGCGGCTACACCTTC CASSYEGRGYTF